These 27 T cell receptor beta chains came from one sample sequenced in a study of blood T cells in healthy people across ages (dated by TCRdb to 2014 to 2015). Receptors were amplified or captured by 5' RACE. Sequenced on an Illumina HiSeq 2500. A second PCR of roughly 6 to 11 cycles was run with a J-beta primer mix and a sample-barcoded 5' primer. Using fastp trimming at Q25 and MiXCR clonotype assembly, TCRdb reanalyzed the public sequencing data and kept in-frame beta chains. Each CDR3 protein gets just one entry, which takes the most common genes and DNA from the rows behind it. Recorded for this sample are roughly 1,500,000 distinct CDR3 sequences; around two fifths of them occurred a single time. The top ten hold roughly 7.7% of the sample. Sequencing was performed on blood. These receptors all come from a woman aged 18-30 years in good health.

Regarding this clonotype: Since a much larger clone is just one base distant, this may be a read error. V usage is TRBV2 and J usage is TRBJ2-3, with 7 nucleotides matching TRBD2. This CDR3 has 15 residues. Germline trimming cut 3 bases from V and 3 bases from J; bases unmatched to any gene: 6. Germline loops: CDR1 SNHLY, CDR2 FYNNEI. The CDR3 loop is CASSDLGGITDTQYF. CDR3 in DNA: TGTGCCAGCAGTGATTTGGGAGGGATTACAGATACGCAGTATTTT.

This chain links TRBV6-1 with TRBJ2-1; D might be TRBD1 (5 bases). This CDR3 is built from 14 residues. CDR1 is MNHNS and CDR2 is SASEGT in the germline V gene. V was shortened by 8 bases and J by 4 bases, with 15 bases between the two germline ends. This chain's CDR3 is CASRQFTQYNEQFF. CDR3 coding DNA: TGTGCCAGCCGACAGTTCACCCAGTACAATGAGCAGTTCTTC.

The chain links TRBV6-2 or TRBV6-3 to TRBJ2-3; no clear D gene. The V gene lost 7 bases and the J gene lost 2 bases, with 10 bases spanning the gap. CDR1 and CDR2 (germline): MNHEY, SVGEGT. This CDR3 contains 13 residues. The CDR3 DNA reads as TGTGCCAGCACGCGGCAAATCACAGATACGCAGTATTTT. Translation: CASTRQITDTQYF.

This rearrangement joins TRBV10-3 to TRBJ2-5; D remains unclear. The CDR3 is 12 amino acids. V was pared by 6 bases and J by 3 bases, with 8 bases between. Germline-derived CDR1 and CDR2 are ENHRY and SYGVKD. In DNA form, the CDR3 reads TGTGCCATCAGCGAACTAAAAGAGACCCAGTACTTC. This gives the protein CAISELKETQYF.

This clonotype was detected many times. The chain uses TRBV2 and TRBJ2-3; D is uncertain. The length of the CDR3 is 13 residues. V dropped 3 bases and J dropped 4 bases, with 8 bases sitting between them. Germline V gene lookup returns CDR1 SNHLY and CDR2 FYNNEI. CDR3 nucleotide sequence: TGTGCCAGCAGTGACGTTGGGGCAGATACGCAGTATTTT. It is translated as CASSDVGADTQYF.

The CDR3 DNA is TGTGCCAGCAGTTTACTGGGACTAGCGGGGGGGAGCTCCTACAATGAGCAGTACTTC. It yields the protein CASSLLGLAGGSSYNEQYF. The chain is built from TRBV12-3 or TRBV12-4 and TRBJ2-1; 16 positions agree with TRBD2. The better agreement between TRBJ2-7 and the DNA end casts doubt on the J call. The CDR3 extends over 19 amino acids.

This clonotype has a count of ten or more. The chain joins TRBV6-4 to TRBJ1-1; tentative D call: TRBD1 (5 bases). There are 13 residues in the CDR3. V was cut by 6 bases and J by 2 bases, with 10 bases left in between. Germline V gene lookup returns CDR1 MRHNA and CDR2 SNTAGT. This chain's CDR3 is CASSAQGNTEAFF. The CDR3, as DNA: TGTGCCAGCAGCGCCCAGGGTAACACTGAAGCTTTCTTT.

The genes are TRBV5-1 and TRBJ2-7; tentatively, D is TRBD1 (7 bases). This CDR3 is 19 amino acids long. In germline, CDR1 is SGHRS, CDR2 YFSETQ. Trimming cost V 3 bases and J 7 bases, with 32 bases left between them. CDR3 loop: CASSSPGAIVTQGNGEQYF. The DNA for the CDR3 is TGCGCCAGCAGCTCCCCGGGGGCGATTGTCACACAGGGGAATGGGGAGCAGTACTTC.

Turning to this clonotype: One junction end does not reproduce the germline sequence, and a read error may be involved. The rearrangement uses TRBV7-2 and TRBJ1-5, with 7 bases lining up with TRBD1. Germline CDR1 reads SGHTA; CDR2 reads FQGNSA. This CDR3 is 16 amino acids long. The CDR3 here is CVSSLAQAGGNQPQHF. In DNA form, the CDR3 reads TGTGTCAGCAGCTTAGCCCAGGCAGGGGGAAATCAGCCCCAGCATTTT.

The genes are TRBV10-3 and TRBJ2-7, with 9 bases that match TRBD2. Germline CDR1 and CDR2: ENHRY and SYGVKD. CDR3 length equals 15 residues. Trimming cost V 4 bases and J 1 base; bases outside gene matches: 5. The CDR3 spells CAISALAGSSYEQYF. CDR3 nucleotides: TGTGCCATCAGTGCACTAGCGGGTTCATCCTACGAGCAGTACTTC.

This clonotype was recorded once. V and J are TRBV12-3 or TRBV12-4 and TRBJ1-1; D gene unclear. The V and J ends lost 2 bases and 0 bases respectively, with 7 bases between them. The CDR3 runs 14 residues. DNA of the CDR3: TGTGCCAGCAGTTTATTTCCTATGAACACTGAAGCTTTCTTT. It translates to CASSLFPMNTEAFF.

The chain links TRBV29-1 to TRBJ2-1, with 9 bases matching TRBD1. The CDR3 extends over 17 amino acids. CDR1 is SQVTM and CDR2 is ANQGSEA in the germline V gene. Trimming took 1 base from V and 2 from J; bases not matched to a gene: 9. This chain's CDR3 is CSVEVGSGTGPYNEQFF. Here the CDR3 DNA reads TGCAGCGTTGAAGTGGGTTCCGGGACAGGGCCCTACAATGAGCAGTTCTTC.

V gene TRBV9 combines with J gene TRBJ2-3; possible D gene TRBD1, 6 bases. There are 14 residues in the CDR3. Per the germline V gene, CDR1 is SGDLS and CDR2 is YYNGEE. The V gene lost 1 base and the J gene lost 4 bases, with 10 bases spanning the gap. The CDR3 coding sequence is TGTGCCAGCAGCGTATCACAGGGCCCAGATACGCAGTATTTT. Protein: CASSVSQGPDTQYF.

The chain links TRBV29-1 to TRBJ2-7; TRBD2 matches at 9 bases. Germline lookup yields CDR1 SQVTM and CDR2 ANQGSEA. The CDR3 runs to 12 residues. J lost 7 bases, V lost 7 bases, and 8 bases had no gene match. The CDR3 nucleotides read TGCAGCGGCGGGACTAGCTTCAATGAGCAGTACTTC. Amino acids: CSGGTSFNEQYF.

The chain employs TRBV10-2 and TRBJ2-4; D possibly corresponds to TRBD2 (6 bases). The DNA matches TRBJ2-7 better at its end, which makes the J call doubtful. Germline V lookup: CDR1 WSHSY, CDR2 SAAADI. CDR3 length equals 14 residues. The CDR3 protein is CASSEAAGRYEQYF. In DNA form, the CDR3 reads TGCGCCAGCAGTGAGGCCGCGGGGCGCTACGAGCAGTACTTC.

V and J are TRBV5-1 and TRBJ1-1; 9 positions agree with TRBD1. Unmatched junction bases numbered 5, after V lost 2 bases and J lost 3 bases. Germline assignment: CDR1 SGHRS and CDR2 YFSETQ. The CDR3 runs to 15 residues. The CDR3 DNA reads TGCGCCAGCAGCTTAGGCGGACAGGGGCACACTGAAGCTTTCTTT. Its protein is CASSLGGQGHTEAFF. Combining the CDR3 with reference TRBV5-1 and TRBJ1-1 gives the whole variable domain KAGVTQTPRYLIKTRGQQVTLSCSPISGHRSVSWYQQTPGQGLQFLFEYFSETQRNKGNFPGRFSGRQFSNSRSEMNVSTLELGDSALYLCASSLGGQGHTEAFFGQGTRLTVV.

The J gene is TRBJ2-1, the V gene TRBV10-3; weak D call: TRBD1 (5 bases). The germline V gene has CDR1 ENHRY and CDR2 SYGVKD. This CDR3 spans 14 amino acids. The V and J ends lost 4 bases and 8 bases respectively, with 15 bases between them. This CDR3 reads CAISGVRVSHEQFF. The CDR3 DNA is TGTGCCATCAGTGGAGTCAGGGTGAGCCATGAGCAGTTCTTC.

This clonotype came up a few times. The chain links TRBV5-1 to TRBJ2-6, with 8 bases fitting TRBD1. The CDR3 length is 16 residues. Germline lookup yields CDR1 SGHRS and CDR2 YFSETQ. The J segment lost 9 bases and the V segment lost 1 base, leaving 9 bases of the junction unmatched. CDR3 nucleotide sequence: TGCGCCAGCAGCTTGATTATGCGACAGGGGAACAACGTCCTGACTTTC. Protein: CASSLIMRQGNNVLTF.

The V and J genes are TRBV20-1 and TRBJ1-2; 7 positions match TRBD1. From germline, CDR1 is DFQATT and CDR2 SNEGSKA (reference sequence). Losses at the gene ends were 5 bases for V and 3 bases for J; bases not matched to a gene: 6. The CDR3 extends over 13 amino acids. The CDR3 DNA is TGCAGTGCTCCGACAGGGAGCTACTATGGCTACACCTTC. This sequence encodes CSAPTGSYYGYTF.

The chain joins TRBV12-3 or TRBV12-4 to TRBJ2-1; 7 positions agree with TRBD2. After removal of 1 base from V and 8 bases from J, the junction contained 2 bases not matched to a gene. CDR3 length: 13 residues. CDR3 DNA sequence: TGTGCCAGCAGTTTAGGGGCGGGAGATGAGCAGTTCTTC. This sequence encodes CASSLGAGDEQFF.

This chain joins TRBV7-9 and TRBJ1-1, with 9 bases lining up with TRBD1. This CDR3 is 13 amino acids long. Germline CDR1 and CDR2: SEHNR and FQNEAQ (reference sequence). After removal of 5 bases from V and 7 bases from J, the junction contained 5 bases not matched to a gene. CDR3 in DNA: TGTGCCAGCAGCAACGACAGGGGGAATGAAGCTTTCTTT. It encodes CASSNDRGNEAFF.

The chain recombines TRBV18 with TRBJ1-1; D is ambiguous. V lost 0 bases to trimming and J lost 4 bases, with 9 bases between them. The CDR3 covers 14 residues. CDR1 and CDR2 from the germline V gene are KGHSH and LQKENI. The CDR3 loop reads CASSPPGRGTEAFF. The CDR3 region has the DNA TGTGCCAGCTCACCACCGGGCCGGGGCACTGAAGCTTTCTTT.

V and J are TRBV3-1 and TRBJ2-3, with D possibly matching TRBD1 (6 bases). Trimming took 4 bases from V and 4 from J, leaving 12 bases between them. CDR1 LGHDT and CDR2 YNNKEL come from the germline V gene (reference sequence). The CDR3 totals 14 residues. The CDR3 region has the DNA TGTGCCAGCAGCCCATGGGGGCCATCAGATACGCAGTATTTT. This encodes CASSPWGPSDTQYF.

This chain uses TRBV7-8 with TRBJ2-3, with unresolved D. The CDR3 has 15 amino acids. The germline V and J ends were trimmed by 5 bases and 4 bases, with 16 bases remaining between them. Germline assignment: CDR1 SGHVS and CDR2 FQNEAQ. The CDR3 nucleotides are TGTGCCAGCAGCCCCCGCCTTCTGGCCGCAGATACGCAGTATTTT. It codes for CASSPRLLAADTQYF.

The J gene is TRBJ1-5, the V gene TRBV4-1; the D gene is possibly TRBD1 (5 bases). V lost 4 bases to trimming and J lost 5 bases, with 15 bases between them. Germline lookup yields CDR1 MGHRA and CDR2 YSYEKL. The length of the CDR3 is 15 residues. The CDR3 DNA reads TGCGCCAGCAGCCCGAGGCAGGGTGGGCATCAGCCCCAGCATTTT. It encodes CASSPRQGGHQPQHF.

In this sample, this clonotype turned up a few times. The chain recombines TRBV27 with TRBJ1-1; D is perhaps TRBD1 (5 bases). The germline V and J ends were trimmed by 4 bases and 4 bases, with 10 bases remaining between them. This CDR3 spans 13 amino acids. In germline, CDR1 is MNHEY, CDR2 SMNVEV (reference sequence). The CDR3 nucleotides are TGTGCCAGCAGTTGGTTGGGGGGCACTGAAGCTTTCTTT. It encodes CASSWLGGTEAFF.

The chain has TRBV3-1 and TRBJ2-5; D possibly uses TRBD1 or TRBD2 (5 bases each). Germline V gene sequence: CDR1 LGHDT, CDR2 YNNKEL (reference sequence). Between the trimmed V and J ends, which lost 10 bases and 5 bases, there was a span of 17 bases. CDR3 size: 13 residues. CDR3 nucleotides: TGTGCCACTACCTCTCGAGGGGCCGAGACCCAGTACTTC. Translating it yields CATTSRGAETQYF.